The 5 T cell receptor beta chains in this list originate from one sample, sequenced in a study of T cells in pancreatic ductal adenocarcinoma. Selected pancreatic ductal adenocarcinoma patients had undergone surgery without neoadjuvant therapy. The table came from immunoSEQ multiplex PCR; TCRdb's copy has only in-frame clones and leaves some out. The sample shows more than 85,000 clones, 90% to 95% of them seen only once. Material: PBMCs. All receptors derive from a human donor with pancreatic ductal adenocarcinoma.

The chain couples TRBV10-3 to TRBJ2-1; 9 bases line up with TRBD1. This CDR3 has 16 amino acids. Losses at the gene ends were 4 bases for V and 1 base for J; bases not matched to a gene: 5. CDR1 is ENHRY, CDR2 SYGVKD, per germline. This chain's CDR3 is CAISGTGTGSYNEQFF. CDR3 DNA: TGTGCCATCAGTGGGACAGGGACAGGGTCCTACAATGAGCAGTTCTTC.

The V gene is TRBV15, the J gene TRBJ2-7; TRBD2 agrees at 14 bases. V trimming: 5 bases; J trimming: 6 bases; junction bases outside the gene matches: 9. CDR1 is LNHNV, CDR2 YYDKDF, per germline (reference sequence). This CDR3 comprises 16 residues. CDR3 in DNA: TGTGCCACCAGCGGACTAGCGGGAGGAAAGCGGGGCGAGCAGTACTTC. Encoded protein: CATSGLAGGKRGEQYF.

In this sample, this clone turned up once. The V gene is TRBV5-4, the J gene TRBJ2-7, with 9 bases fitting TRBD2. The CDR3 extends over 15 amino acids. The J segment lost 5 bases and the V segment lost 4 bases, leaving 10 bases of the junction unmatched. The germline V gene encodes CDR1 SGHNT and CDR2 YYREEE (reference sequence). The CDR3 protein is CASSPKAGGFDEQYF. Written as DNA, the CDR3 is TGTGCCAGCAGCCCTAAAGCGGGAGGTTTCGACGAGCAGTACTTC.

The count of this clone is one. V usage is TRBV7-6 and J usage is TRBJ2-3, with 7 bases matching TRBD2. V shed 1 base, J shed 0 bases, and the junction held 10 bases outside the gene matches. The length of the CDR3 is 18 residues. Germline lookup yields CDR1 SGHVS and CDR2 FNYEAQ. In DNA, the CDR3 is TGTGCCAGCAGCTTAGGGTTGGGCGGGAGTCCGAGCACAGATACGCAGTATTTT. This sequence encodes CASSLGLGGSPSTDTQYF.

The rearrangement uses TRBV29-1 and TRBJ2-1, with 7 positions matching TRBD1. Trimming at V came to 7 bases and at J to 5 bases, leaving 8 bases not matched to a gene. CDR1 and CDR2 from the germline V gene are SQVTM and ANQGSEA. The CDR3 is 13 residues long. This chain's CDR3 is CSATGQSNNEQFF. CDR3 bases: TGCAGCGCTACGGGACAGAGTAACAATGAGCAGTTCTTC.